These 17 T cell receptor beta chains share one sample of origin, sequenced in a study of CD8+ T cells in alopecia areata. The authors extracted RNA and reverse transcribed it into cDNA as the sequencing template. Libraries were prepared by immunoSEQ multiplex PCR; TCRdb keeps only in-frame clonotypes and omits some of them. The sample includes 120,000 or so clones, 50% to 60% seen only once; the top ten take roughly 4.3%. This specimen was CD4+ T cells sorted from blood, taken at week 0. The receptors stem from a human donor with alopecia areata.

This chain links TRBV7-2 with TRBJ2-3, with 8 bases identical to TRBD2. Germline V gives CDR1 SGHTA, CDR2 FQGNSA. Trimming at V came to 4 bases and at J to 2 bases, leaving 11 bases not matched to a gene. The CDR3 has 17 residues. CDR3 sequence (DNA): TGTGCCAGCAGCTCCCCATTTAGCGGGGCGACCACAGATACGCAGTATTTT. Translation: CASSSPFSGATTDTQYF.

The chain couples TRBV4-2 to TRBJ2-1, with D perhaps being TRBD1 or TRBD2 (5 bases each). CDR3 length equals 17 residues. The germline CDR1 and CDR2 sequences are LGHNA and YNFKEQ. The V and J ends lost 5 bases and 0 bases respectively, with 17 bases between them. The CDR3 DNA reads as TGTGCCAGCAGCACCAAACCGGGACGCAGCTCCTACAATGAGCAGTTCTTC. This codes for CASSTKPGRSSYNEQFF.

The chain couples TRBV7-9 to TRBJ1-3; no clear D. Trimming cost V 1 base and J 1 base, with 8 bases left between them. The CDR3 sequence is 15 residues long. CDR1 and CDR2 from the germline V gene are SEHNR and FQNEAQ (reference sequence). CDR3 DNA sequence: TGTGCCAGCAGCTTAGAGGCAGGATCTGGAAACACCATATATTTT. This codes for CASSLEAGSGNTIYF.

The DNA of the CDR3 is TGTGCCAGCAGCCCCCGGTTTCCTCAGCCCCAGCATTTT. Translated, it gives CASSPRFPQPQHF. The J gene is TRBJ1-5, the V gene TRBV28; no definite D call. This CDR3 contains 13 residues. V lost 6 bases to trimming and J lost 6 bases, with 12 bases between them. Germline assignment: CDR1 MDHEN and CDR2 SYDVKM.

The CDR3 region is CASRIGTSGRYEQYF. Here the CDR3 DNA reads TGTGCCAGCAGAATCGGGACTAGCGGGCGCTACGAGCAGTACTTC. The J gene is TRBJ2-7, the V gene TRBV6-6, with 12 bases identical to TRBD2. The CDR3 sequence is 15 residues long. CDR1 and CDR2 from the germline V gene are MNHNY and SVGAGI (reference sequence). The V and J ends lost 6 bases and 3 bases, in that order; junction bases with no gene match: 6.

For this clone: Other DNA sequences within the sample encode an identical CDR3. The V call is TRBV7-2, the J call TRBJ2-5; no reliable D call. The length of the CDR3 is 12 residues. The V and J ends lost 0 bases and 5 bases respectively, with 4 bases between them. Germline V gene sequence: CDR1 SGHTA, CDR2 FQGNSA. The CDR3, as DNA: TGTGCCAGCAGCTTAGCTAGGGAGACCCAGTACTTC. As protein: CASSLARETQYF.

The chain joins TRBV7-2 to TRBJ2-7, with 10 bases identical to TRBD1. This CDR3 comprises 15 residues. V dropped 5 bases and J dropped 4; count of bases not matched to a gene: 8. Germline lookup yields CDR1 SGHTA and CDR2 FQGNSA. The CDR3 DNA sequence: TGTGCCAGCAGCAAGGGACAGGGGAGGGAATACGAGCAGTACTTC. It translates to CASSKGQGREYEQYF.

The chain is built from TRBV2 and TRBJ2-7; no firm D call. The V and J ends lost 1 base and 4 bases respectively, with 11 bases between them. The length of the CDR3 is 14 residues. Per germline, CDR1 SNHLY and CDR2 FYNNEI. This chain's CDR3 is CASSEDREFYEQYF. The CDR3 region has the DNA TGTGCCAGCAGTGAAGACAGAGAATTTTACGAGCAGTACTTC.

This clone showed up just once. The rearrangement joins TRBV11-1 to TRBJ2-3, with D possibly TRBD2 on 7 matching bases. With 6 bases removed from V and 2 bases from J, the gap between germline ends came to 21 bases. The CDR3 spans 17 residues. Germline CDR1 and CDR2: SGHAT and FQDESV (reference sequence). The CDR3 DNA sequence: TGTGCCAGCAGAGACCGCGCCCGGGCGGGGGCCACAGATACGCAGTATTTT. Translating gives CASRDRARAGATDTQYF. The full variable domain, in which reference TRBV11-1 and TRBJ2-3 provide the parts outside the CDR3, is EAEVAQSPRYKITEKSQAVAFWCDPISGHATLYWYRQILGQGPELLVQFQDESVVDDSQLPKDRFSAERLKGVDSTLKIQPAELGDSAMYLCASRDRARAGATDTQYFGPGTRLTVL.

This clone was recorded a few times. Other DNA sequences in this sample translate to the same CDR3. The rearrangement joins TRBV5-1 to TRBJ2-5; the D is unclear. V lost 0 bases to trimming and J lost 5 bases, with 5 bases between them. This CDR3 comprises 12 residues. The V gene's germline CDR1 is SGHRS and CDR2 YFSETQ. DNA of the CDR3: TGCGCCAGCAGCTTGGAGGGTGAGACCCAGTACTTC. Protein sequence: CASSLEGETQYF.

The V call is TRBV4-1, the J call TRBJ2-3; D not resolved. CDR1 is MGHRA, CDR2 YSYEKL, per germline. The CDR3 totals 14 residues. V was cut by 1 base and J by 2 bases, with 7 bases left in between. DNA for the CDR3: TGCGCCAGCAGCCAAGGGGGTACCACAGATACGCAGTATTTT. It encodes CASSQGGTTDTQYF.

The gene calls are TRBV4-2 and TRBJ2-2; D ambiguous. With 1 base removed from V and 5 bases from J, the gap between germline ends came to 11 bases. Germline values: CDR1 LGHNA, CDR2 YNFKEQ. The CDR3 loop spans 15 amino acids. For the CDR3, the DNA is TGTGCCAGCAGCCAAGTGGCCTTGGAGACCGGGGAGCTGTTTTTT. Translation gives CASSQVALETGELFF.

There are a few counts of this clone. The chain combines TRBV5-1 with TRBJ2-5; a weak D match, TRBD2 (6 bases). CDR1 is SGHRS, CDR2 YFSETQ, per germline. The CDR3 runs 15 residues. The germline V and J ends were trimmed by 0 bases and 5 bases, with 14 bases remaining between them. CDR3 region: CASSLADASEETQYF. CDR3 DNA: TGCGCCAGCAGCTTGGCCGATGCTAGCGAGGAGACCCAGTACTTC.

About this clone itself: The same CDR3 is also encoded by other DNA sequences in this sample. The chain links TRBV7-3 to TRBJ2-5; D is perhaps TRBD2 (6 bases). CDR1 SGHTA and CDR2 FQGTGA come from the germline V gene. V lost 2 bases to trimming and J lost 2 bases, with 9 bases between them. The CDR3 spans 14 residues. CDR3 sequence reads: CASSLRAGQETQYF. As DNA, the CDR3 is TGTGCCAGCAGCTTACGGGCGGGACAAGAGACCCAGTACTTC. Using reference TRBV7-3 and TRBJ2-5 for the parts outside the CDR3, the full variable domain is GAGVSQTPSNKVTEKGKYVELRCDPISGHTALYWYRQSLGQGPEFLIYFQGTGAADDSGLPNDRFFAVRPEGSVSTLKIQRTERGDSAVYLCASSLRAGQETQYFGPGTRLLVL.

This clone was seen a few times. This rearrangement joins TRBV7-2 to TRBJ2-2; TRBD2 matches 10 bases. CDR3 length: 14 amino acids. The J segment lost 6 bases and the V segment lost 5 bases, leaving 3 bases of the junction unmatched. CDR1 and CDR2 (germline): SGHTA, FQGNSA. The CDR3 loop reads CASSPGLAAGELFF. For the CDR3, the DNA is TGTGCCAGCAGCCCCGGACTAGCGGCCGGGGAGCTGTTTTTT.

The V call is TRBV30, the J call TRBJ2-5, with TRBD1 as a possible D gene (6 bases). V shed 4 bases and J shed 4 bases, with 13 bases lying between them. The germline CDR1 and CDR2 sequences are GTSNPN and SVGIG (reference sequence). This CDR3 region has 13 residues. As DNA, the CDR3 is TGTGCCTGGACTACCGGGACAAGAGAGACCCAGTACTTC. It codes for CAWTTGTRETQYF.

CDR3 in amino acids: CASSSDFSYEQYF. CDR3 nucleotide sequence: TGTGCCAGCAGTTCGGACTTCTCCTACGAGCAGTACTTC. The rearrangement uses TRBV2 and TRBJ2-7; D is possibly TRBD2 (5 bases). V was clipped by 5 bases and J by 0 bases, with 8 bases between them. Germline V lookup: CDR1 SNHLY, CDR2 FYNNEI. The CDR3 is made up of 13 amino acids.